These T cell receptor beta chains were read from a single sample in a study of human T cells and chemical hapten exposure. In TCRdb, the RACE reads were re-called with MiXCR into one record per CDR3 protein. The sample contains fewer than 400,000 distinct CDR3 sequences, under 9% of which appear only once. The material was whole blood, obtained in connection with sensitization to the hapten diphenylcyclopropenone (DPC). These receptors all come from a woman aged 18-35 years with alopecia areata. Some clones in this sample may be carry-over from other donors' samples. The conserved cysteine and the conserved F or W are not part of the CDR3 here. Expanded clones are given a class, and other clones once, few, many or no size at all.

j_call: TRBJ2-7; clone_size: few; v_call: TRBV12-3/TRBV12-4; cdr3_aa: ASPPRGYEQY
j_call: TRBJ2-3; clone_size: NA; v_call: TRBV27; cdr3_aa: ASSDAGTGGPRDTQY
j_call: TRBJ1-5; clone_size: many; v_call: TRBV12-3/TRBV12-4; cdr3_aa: ASSYDGHQPQH
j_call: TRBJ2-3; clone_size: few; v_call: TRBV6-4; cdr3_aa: ASSLTSGGESDTQY
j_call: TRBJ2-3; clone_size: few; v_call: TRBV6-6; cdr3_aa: ASSYPPLRGPTDTQY
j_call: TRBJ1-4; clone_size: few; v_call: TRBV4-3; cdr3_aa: ASSPRAGAGEKLF
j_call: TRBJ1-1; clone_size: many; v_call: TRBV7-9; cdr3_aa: ASSPPGSEAF
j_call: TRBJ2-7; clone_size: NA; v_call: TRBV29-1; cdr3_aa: SVRQGGTYEQY
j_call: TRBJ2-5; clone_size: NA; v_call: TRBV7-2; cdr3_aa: ASSAIPGTGVSQY
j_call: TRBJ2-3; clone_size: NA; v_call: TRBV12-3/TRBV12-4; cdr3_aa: ASSLGSGGGRDTQY
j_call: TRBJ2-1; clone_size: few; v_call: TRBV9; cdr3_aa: ASGKAGTSRNEQF
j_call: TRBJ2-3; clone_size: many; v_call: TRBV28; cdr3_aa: ASSSTGEDTDTQY
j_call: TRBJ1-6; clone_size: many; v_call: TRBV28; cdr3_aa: ASRPGSSDSPLH
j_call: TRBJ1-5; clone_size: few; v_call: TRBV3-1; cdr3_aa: ASSLGQTGKPQH
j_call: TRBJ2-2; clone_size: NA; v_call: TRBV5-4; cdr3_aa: ASSLVDRYTGELF
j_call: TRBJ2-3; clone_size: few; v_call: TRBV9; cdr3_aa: ASSATMIDTDTQY
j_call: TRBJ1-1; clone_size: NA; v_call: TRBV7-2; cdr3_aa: ASSLGKGWTEAF
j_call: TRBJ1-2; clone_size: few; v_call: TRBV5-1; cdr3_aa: ASRPTGAPNYGYT
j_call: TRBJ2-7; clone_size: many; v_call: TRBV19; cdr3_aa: ASSTPGTGSYEQY
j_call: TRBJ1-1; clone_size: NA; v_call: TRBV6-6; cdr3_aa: ASSYPSTVNTEAF
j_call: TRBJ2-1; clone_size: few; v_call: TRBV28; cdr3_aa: ASSPSGTGVFVSYNEQF
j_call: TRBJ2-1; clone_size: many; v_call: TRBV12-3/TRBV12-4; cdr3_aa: ASRRGVLDEQF
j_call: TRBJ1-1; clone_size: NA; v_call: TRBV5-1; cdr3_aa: ASSLGGTGIGTEAF
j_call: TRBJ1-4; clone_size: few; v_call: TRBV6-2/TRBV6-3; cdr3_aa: ASSPGPGTTNEKLF
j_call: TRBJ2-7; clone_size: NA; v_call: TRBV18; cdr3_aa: ASSPGSLPDSYEQY
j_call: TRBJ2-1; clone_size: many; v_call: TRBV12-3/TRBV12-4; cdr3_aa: ASSPQTKPNQF
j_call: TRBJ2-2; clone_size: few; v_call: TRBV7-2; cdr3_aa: ASSTQGRTGELF
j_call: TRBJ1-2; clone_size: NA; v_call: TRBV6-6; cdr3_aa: ASTSYPGAGEGYGYT
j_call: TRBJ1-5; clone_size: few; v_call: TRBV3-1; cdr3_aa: ASSPHERGQRPQH
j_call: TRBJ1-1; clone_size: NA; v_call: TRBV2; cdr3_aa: ASSLSGQGHTEAF
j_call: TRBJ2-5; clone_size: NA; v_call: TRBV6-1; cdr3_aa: ASVQEYQETQY
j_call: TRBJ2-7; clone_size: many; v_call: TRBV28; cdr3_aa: ASSQGQGSSYEQY
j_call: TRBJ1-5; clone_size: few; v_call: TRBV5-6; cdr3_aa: ASSQWTGGYSNQPQH
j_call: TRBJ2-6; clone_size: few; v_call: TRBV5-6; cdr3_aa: ASSPLGEGAGGANVLT
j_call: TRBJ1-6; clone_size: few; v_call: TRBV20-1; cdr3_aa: SAAGSYNSPLH
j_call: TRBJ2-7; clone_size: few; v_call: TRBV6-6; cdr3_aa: ASSLTGPPGEQY
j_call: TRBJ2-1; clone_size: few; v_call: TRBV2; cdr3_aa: ASSEEGLAGSNEQF